This TCR beta chain comes out of a study of Ad26.COV2.S vaccination and SARS-CoV-2 variants. Study context: The donor was enrolled in the Ad26.COV2.S arm of the COV1001 trial. Once, or twice with 56 days between doses, Ad26.COV2.S was given intramuscularly.

Treatment indicated: around 19 received Ad26.COV2.S at low or high dose, single or two shots; 5 received placebo; per-sample allocation not given. Day 63 after the first injection of vaccine or placebo was the sampling time. About this clone: Its antigen is undetermined.

The CDR3 consists of 15 residues. Per the germline V gene, CDR1 is MDHEN and CDR2 is SYDVKM. V lost 8 bases and J lost 6, with 20 bases in between. Study observations and caveats: Non-spike TCR breadth did not differ much between vaccine and placebo recipients. Considerable breadth of spike-specific CD8+ and CD4+ T cell responses has reportedly been documented following vaccination.

Sequencing was performed with immunoSEQ multiplex PCR; in TCRdb, only in-frame clones are kept and a portion is missing. The data contain roughly 500,000 clones, around nine tenths of them singletons. Sequenced here: peripheral blood, sampled in a trial of Ad26.COV2.S vaccine versus placebo. The source of this sequence is a person between 18 and 65 years old who received the Ad26.COV2.S COVID-19 vaccine or a placebo. The V gene is TRBV28, the J gene TRBJ1-5, with D perhaps TRBD1 (6 bases). The CDR3 bases are TGTGCCAGCCGGCCGTCACAGGGCGGTTCTCAGCCCCAGCATTTT. Protein: CASRPSQGGSQPQHF.